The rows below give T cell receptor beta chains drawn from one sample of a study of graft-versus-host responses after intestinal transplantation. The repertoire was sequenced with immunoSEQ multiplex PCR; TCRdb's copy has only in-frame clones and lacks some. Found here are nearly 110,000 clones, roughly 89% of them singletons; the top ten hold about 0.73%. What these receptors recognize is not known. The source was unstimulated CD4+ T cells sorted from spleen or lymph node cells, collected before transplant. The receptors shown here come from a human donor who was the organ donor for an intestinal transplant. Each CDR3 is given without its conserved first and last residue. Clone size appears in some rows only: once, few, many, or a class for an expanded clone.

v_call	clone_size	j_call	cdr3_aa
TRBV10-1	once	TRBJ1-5	ASSESGPGEYQPQH
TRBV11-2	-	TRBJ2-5	ASSRSGGGTQY
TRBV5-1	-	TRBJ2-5	ASSLEETQY
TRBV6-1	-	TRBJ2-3	ASSGRRVLADTQY
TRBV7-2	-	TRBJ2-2	ASSSTGITSTGELF
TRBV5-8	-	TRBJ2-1	ASSPGQGIDEQF
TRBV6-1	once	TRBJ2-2	ASSKQGARTGELF
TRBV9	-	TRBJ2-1	ASSITAGTGYNEQF
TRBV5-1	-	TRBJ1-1	ASRPRTGWDTEAF
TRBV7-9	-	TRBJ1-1	ASSPGAGGNTEAF
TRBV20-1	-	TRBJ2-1	SAGGLTEQF
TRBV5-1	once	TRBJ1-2	ASSYYSNYGYT
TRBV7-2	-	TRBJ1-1	ASSTGNTEAF
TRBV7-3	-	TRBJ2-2	ASSKQRGANTGELF
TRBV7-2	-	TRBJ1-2	ASSLRTGNNYGYT
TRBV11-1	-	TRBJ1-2	ASSLEVGTNYGYT
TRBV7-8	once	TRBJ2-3	ASRLNSGTDTQY
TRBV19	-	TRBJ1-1	ASSVARHTEAF
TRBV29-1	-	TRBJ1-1	SVSAASGFAEAF
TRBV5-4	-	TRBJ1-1	ASSLDPDTEAF
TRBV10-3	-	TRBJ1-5	ASPPKCRINQPQH
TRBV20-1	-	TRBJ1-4	SARTVGRLF
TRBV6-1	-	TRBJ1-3	ASSAVRVTGNTIY